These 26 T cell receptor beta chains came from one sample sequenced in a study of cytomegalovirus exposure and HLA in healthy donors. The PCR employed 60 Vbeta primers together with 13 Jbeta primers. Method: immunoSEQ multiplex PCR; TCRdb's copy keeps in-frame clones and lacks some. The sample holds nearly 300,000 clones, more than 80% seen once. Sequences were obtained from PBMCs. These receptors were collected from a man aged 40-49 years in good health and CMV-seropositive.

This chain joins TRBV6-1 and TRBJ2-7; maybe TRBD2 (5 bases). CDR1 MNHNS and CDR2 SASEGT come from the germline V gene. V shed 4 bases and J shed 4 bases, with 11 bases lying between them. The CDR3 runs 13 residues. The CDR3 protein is CASSASSTYEQYF. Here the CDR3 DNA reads TGTGCCAGCAGTGCGTCTAGCACGTACGAGCAGTACTTC.

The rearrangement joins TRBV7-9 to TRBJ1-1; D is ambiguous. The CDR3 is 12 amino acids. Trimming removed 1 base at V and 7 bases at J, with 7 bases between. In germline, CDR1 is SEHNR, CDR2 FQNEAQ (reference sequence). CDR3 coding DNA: TGTGCCAGCAGCTTAGGAGGAGGTGAAGCTTTCTTT. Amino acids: CASSLGGGEAFF. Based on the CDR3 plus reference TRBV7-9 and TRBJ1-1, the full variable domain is DTGVSQNPRHKITKRGQNVTFRCDPISEHNRLYWYRQTLGQGPEFLTYFQNEAQLEKSRLLSDRFSAERPKGSFSTLEIQRTEQGDSAMYLCASSLGGGEAFFGQGTRLTVV.

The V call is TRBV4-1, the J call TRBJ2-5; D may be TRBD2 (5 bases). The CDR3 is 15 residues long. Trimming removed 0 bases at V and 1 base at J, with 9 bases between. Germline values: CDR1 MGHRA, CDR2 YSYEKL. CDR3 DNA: TGCGCCAGCAGCCAAGAAGGGCGGGTCCAAGAGACCCAGTACTTC. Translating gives CASSQEGRVQETQYF.

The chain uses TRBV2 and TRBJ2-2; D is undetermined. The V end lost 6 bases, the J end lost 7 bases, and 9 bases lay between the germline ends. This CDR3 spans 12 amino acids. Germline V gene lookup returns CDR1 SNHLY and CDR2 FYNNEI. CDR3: CASSVVSGELFF. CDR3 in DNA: TGTGCCAGCAGCGTGGTTAGCGGGGAGCTGTTTTTT.

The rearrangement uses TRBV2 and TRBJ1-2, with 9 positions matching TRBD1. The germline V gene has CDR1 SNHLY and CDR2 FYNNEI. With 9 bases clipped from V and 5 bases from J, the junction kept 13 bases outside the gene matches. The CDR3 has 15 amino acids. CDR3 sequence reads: CARHFRDRARYGYTF. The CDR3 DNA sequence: TGTGCCAGGCATTTCCGGGACAGGGCTCGGTATGGCTACACCTTC.

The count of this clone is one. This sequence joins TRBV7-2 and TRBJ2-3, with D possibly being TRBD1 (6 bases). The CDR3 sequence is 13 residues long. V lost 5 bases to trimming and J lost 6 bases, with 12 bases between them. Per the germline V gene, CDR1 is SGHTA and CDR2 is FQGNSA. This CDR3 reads CASSSRGGDTQYF. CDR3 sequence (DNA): TGTGCCAGCAGCAGCAGGGGTGGGGATACGCAGTATTTT.

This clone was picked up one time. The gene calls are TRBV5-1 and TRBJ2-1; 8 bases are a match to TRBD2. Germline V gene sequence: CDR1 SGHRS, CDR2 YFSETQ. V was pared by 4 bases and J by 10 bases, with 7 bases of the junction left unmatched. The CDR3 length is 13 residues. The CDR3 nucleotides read TGCGCCAGCAGCAAGGGCGGGACTAGAGAGCAGTTCTTC. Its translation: CASSKGGTREQFF.

The CDR3 spells CASSIAGTGTYEQYF. The CDR3 coding sequence is TGTGCCAGTAGTATAGCCGGGACAGGAACCTACGAGCAGTACTTC. The chain carries TRBV19 and TRBJ2-7; TRBD1 agrees at 8 bases. Trimming took 1 base from V and 2 from J; bases not matched to a gene: 4. Germline lookup yields CDR1 LNHDA and CDR2 SQIVND (reference sequence). The CDR3 runs 15 residues.

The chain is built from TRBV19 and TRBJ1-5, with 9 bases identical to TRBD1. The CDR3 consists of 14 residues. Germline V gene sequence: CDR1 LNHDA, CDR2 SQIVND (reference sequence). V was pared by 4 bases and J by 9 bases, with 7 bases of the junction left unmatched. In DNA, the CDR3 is TGTGCCAGTAGTAAGGGACAGGGAGTGGCGCCCCAGCATTTT. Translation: CASSKGQGVAPQHF.

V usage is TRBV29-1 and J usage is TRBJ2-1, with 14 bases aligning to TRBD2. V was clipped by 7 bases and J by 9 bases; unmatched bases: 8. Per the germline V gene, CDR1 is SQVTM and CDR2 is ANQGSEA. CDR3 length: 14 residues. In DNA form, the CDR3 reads TGCAGCGCCTACGGGACTAGCGGGAGTCGTGAGCAGTTCTTC. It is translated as CSAYGTSGSREQFF.

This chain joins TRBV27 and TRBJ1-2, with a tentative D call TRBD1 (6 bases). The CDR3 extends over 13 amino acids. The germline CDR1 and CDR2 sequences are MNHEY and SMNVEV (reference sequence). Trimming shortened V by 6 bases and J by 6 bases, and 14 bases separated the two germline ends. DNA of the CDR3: TGTGCCAGCAGCCGAAACAGGGTGGATGGCTACACCTTC. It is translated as CASSRNRVDGYTF.

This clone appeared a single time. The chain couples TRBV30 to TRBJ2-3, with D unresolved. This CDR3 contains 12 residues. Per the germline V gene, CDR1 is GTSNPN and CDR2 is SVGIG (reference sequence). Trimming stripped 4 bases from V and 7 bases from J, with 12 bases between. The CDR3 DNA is TGTGCCTGGACACCCGAGTCCCATACGCAGTATTTT. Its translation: CAWTPESHTQYF.

CDR3 in amino acids: CASSSSYRDFHEQYF. The CDR3 bases are TGTGCCAGCAGCTCATCCTACCGGGACTTTCACGAGCAGTACTTC. The chain couples TRBV27 to TRBJ2-7; D perhaps matches TRBD2 (6 bases). Per the germline V gene, CDR1 is MNHEY and CDR2 is SMNVEV (reference sequence). The CDR3 consists of 15 residues. V was pared by 6 bases and J by 5 bases, with 20 bases between.

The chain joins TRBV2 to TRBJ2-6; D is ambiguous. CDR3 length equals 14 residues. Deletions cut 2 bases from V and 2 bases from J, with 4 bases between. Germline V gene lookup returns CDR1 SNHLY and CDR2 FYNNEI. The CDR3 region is CASSERAGANVLTF. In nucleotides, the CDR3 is TGTGCCAGCAGTGAACGGGCTGGGGCCAACGTCCTGACTTTC.

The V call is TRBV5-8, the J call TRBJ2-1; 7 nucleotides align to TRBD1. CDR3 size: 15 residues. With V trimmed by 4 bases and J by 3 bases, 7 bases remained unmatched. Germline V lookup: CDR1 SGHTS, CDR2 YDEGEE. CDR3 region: CASSTRQGGYNEQFF. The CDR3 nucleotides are TGTGCCAGCAGCACCCGACAGGGTGGCTACAATGAGCAGTTCTTC.

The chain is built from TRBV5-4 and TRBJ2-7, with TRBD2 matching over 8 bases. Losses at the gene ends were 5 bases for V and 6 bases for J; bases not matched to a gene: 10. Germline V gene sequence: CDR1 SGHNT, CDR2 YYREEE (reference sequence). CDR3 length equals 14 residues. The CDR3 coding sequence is TGTGCCAGCAGTTCTCGGCTAGCGGGCTTCGAGCAGTACTTC. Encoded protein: CASSSRLAGFEQYF.

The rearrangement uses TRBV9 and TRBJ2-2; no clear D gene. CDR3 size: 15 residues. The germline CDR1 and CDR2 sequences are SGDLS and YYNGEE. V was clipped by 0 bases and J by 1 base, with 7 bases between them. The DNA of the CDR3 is TGTGCCAGCAGCGTAGAGGCTAGGAACACCGGGGAGCTGTTTTTT. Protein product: CASSVEARNTGELFF.

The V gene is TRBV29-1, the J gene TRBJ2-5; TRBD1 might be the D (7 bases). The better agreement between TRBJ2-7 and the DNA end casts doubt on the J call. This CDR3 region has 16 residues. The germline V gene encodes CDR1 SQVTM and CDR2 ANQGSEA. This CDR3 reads CSVEGLGRQGGYEQYF. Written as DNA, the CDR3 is TGCAGCGTTGAAGGATTAGGCCGTCAGGGGGGATACGAGCAGTACTTC.

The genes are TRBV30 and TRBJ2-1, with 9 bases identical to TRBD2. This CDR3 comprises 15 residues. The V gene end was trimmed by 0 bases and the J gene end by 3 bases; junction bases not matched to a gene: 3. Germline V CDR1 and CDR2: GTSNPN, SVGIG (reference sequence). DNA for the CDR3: TGTGCCTGGAGTGTTATAGCGGGAGTCTACAATGAGCAGTTCTTC. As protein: CAWSVIAGVYNEQFF.

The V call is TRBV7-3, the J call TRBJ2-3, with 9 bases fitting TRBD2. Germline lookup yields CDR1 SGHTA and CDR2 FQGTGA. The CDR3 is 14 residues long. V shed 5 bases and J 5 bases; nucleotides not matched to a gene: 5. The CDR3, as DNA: TGTGCCAGCAGCCTGGCGGGAGGGCAAGATACGCAGTATTTT. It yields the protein CASSLAGGQDTQYF. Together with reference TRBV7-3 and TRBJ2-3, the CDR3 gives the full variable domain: GAGVSQTPSNKVTEKGKYVELRCDPISGHTALYWYRQSLGQGPEFLIYFQGTGAADDSGLPNDRFFAVRPEGSVSTLKIQRTERGDSAVYLCASSLAGGQDTQYFGPGTRLTVL.

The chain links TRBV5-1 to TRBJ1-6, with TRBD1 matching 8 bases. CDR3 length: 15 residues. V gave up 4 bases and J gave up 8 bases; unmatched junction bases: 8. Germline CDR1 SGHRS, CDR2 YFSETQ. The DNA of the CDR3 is TGCGCCAGCAGCCTGACAGGGGTGAAGGATTCACCCCTCCACTTT. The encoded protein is CASSLTGVKDSPLHF.

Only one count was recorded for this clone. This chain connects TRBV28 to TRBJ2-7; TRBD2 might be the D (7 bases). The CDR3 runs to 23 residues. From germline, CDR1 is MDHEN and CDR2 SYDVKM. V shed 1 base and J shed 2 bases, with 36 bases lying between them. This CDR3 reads CASSLYQRGGREHSPQYTYEQYF. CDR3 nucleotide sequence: TGTGCCAGCAGTTTATATCAAAGGGGGGGCCGGGAACATAGCCCCCAGTATACCTACGAGCAGTACTTC.

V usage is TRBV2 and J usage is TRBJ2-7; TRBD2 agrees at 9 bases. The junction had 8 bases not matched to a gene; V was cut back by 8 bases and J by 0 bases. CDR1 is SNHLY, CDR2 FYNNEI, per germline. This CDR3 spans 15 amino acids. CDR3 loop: CASCPSGTYSYEQYF. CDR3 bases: TGTGCCAGCTGCCCTAGCGGGACGTACTCCTACGAGCAGTACTTC.

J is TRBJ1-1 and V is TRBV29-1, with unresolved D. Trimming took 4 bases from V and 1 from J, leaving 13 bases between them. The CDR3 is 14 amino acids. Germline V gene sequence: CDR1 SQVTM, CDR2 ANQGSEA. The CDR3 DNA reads TGCAGCGTTGGGGCAGGATGGAAGAACACTGAAGCTTTCTTT. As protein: CSVGAGWKNTEAFF.

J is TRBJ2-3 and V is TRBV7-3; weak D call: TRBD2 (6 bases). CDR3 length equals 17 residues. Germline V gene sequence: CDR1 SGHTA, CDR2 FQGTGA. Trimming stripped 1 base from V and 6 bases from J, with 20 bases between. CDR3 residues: CASSLSGLAAEGDTQYF. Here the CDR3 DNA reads TGTGCCAGCAGCTTAAGTGGCTTAGCGGCCGAGGGGGATACGCAGTATTTT.

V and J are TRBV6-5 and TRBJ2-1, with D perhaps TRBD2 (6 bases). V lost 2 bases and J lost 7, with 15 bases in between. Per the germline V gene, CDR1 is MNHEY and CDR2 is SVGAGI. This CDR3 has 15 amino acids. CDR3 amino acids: CASSYRLRDENEQFF. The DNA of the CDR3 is TGTGCCAGCAGTTACAGGCTGCGGGATGAGAATGAGCAGTTCTTC.